One sample yielded the 32 T cell receptor beta chains listed below, sequenced in a study of blood T cell repertoires in COVID-19. The table came from immunoSEQ multiplex PCR; TCRdb's copy has only in-frame clones and leaves some out. The sample lists about 200,000 clones; more than 75% were seen once. What was sequenced was PBMCs or T cells enriched from blood (not recorded which). These receptors were taken from a woman aged 40 to 49 with acute COVID-19.

Written as DNA, the CDR3 is TGTGCCAGCAGCCCCCGGACTGGAAGCTCTGGGGCCAACGTCCTGACTTTC. Translated, it gives CASSPRTGSSGANVLTF. This chain links TRBV3-1 (or the pseudogene TRBV3-2) with TRBJ2-6; tentatively, D is TRBD2 (5 bases). The germline V gene encodes CDR1 LGHDT and CDR2 YNNKEL (reference sequence). The V and J ends lost 4 bases and 0 bases respectively, with 13 bases between them. The CDR3 spans 17 residues.

The DNA for the CDR3 is TGCAGCGTTGAGCCCTTGGAGAGTTATAGCAATCAGCCCCAGCATTTT. This sequence encodes CSVEPLESYSNQPQHF. The chain is built from TRBV29-1 and TRBJ1-5; D not resolved. There are 16 residues in the CDR3. The germline V and J ends were trimmed by 3 bases and 0 bases, with 15 bases remaining between them. Germline CDR1 and CDR2: SQVTM and ANQGSEA.

The chain has TRBV19 and TRBJ1-1; maybe TRBD1 (6 bases). Germline V CDR1 and CDR2: LNHDA, SQIVND (reference sequence). Trimming removed 0 bases at V and 4 bases at J, with 12 bases between. The CDR3 is made up of 15 amino acids. DNA for the CDR3: TGTGCCAGTAGTATAGAGCAGGGGATCGGCACTGAAGCTTTCTTT. This gives the protein CASSIEQGIGTEAFF.

A note on this clone: One end of the junction does not line up with germline, which may come from a read error. CDR3 residues: CASSLATSGNNEQFF. In DNA, the CDR3 is TGTGCTAGCAGCTTAGCTACTAGCGGGAACAATGAGCAGTTCTTC. This chain joins TRBV7-7 and TRBJ2-1; 10 positions match TRBD2. This CDR3 has 15 amino acids. The germline gives CDR1 SSHAT, CDR2 FNYEAQ (reference sequence). The entire variable domain, with the rest obtained from reference TRBV7-7 and TRBJ2-1, is as follows: GAGVSQSPRYKVTKRGQDVTLRCDPISSHATLYWYQQALGQGPEFLTYFNYEAQPDKSGLPSDRFSAERPEGSISTLTIQRTEQRDSAMYRCASSLATSGNNEQFFGPGTRLTVL.

In its sample, this clone was seen once. This rearrangement joins TRBV18 to TRBJ2-6, with 7 bases identical to TRBD1. CDR3 length: 20 amino acids. CDR1 is KGHSH and CDR2 is LQKENI in the germline V gene. Trimming cost V 0 bases and J 4 bases; bases outside gene matches: 15. As DNA, the CDR3 is TGTGCCAGCTCACCACCGCCATCCGGGACAGCAAAATCCGGGGCCAACGTCCTGACTTTC. The encoded protein is CASSPPPSGTAKSGANVLTF.

The chain carries TRBV3-1 (or the pseudogene TRBV3-2) and TRBJ1-6; D gene unclear. Germline loops: CDR1 LGHDT, CDR2 YNNKEL (reference sequence). Trimming left V 4 bases short and J 5 bases short, with 6 bases between. CDR3 length: 13 residues. The CDR3 DNA follows: TGTGCCAGCAGCCTCACGGATAATTCACCCCTCCACTTT. It codes for CASSLTDNSPLHF.

DNA for the CDR3: TGTGCCAGTACCACCCTGGGGGCAGGGCCTAATCAGCCCCAGCATTTT. The encoded protein is CASTTLGAGPNQPQHF. This chain uses TRBV19 with TRBJ1-5, with a possible D match to TRBD1 (6 bases). The V end lost 7 bases, the J end lost 4 bases, and 20 bases lay between the germline ends. In germline, CDR1 is LNHDA, CDR2 SQIVND (reference sequence). This CDR3 is built from 16 residues.

V gene TRBV5-6 combines with J gene TRBJ1-5, with 7 bases identical to TRBD1. The V segment lost 1 base and the J segment 1 base; nucleotides outside the gene matches: 2. CDR3 length: 15 residues. Per germline, CDR1 SGHDT and CDR2 YYEEEE. The CDR3 loop reads CASSLRQGSNQPQHF. CDR3 DNA: TGTGCCAGCAGCTTGAGACAGGGAAGCAATCAGCCCCAGCATTTT.

The chain couples TRBV10-3 to TRBJ1-1; 8 bases line up with TRBD1. CDR3 length: 14 amino acids. Looked up from germline, CDR1 is ENHRY and CDR2 is SYGVKD. Trimming cost V 6 bases and J 0 bases; bases outside gene matches: 3. The CDR3, as DNA: TGTGCCATCAGAGGGACAGGCCTGAACACTGAAGCTTTCTTT. Amino acids: CAIRGTGLNTEAFF.

V and J are TRBV25-1 and TRBJ1-2; the D is unclear. This CDR3 is built from 13 residues. The germline V gene encodes CDR1 MGHDK and CDR2 SYGVNS. With 6 bases removed from V and 4 bases from J, the gap between germline ends came to 12 bases. The CDR3 is CASRTEGGYGYTF. In DNA, the CDR3 is TGTGCCAGCAGGACGGAGGGAGGCTATGGCTACACCTTC.

The chain employs TRBV5-8 and TRBJ2-6; D is undetermined. From germline, CDR1 is SGHTS and CDR2 YDEGEE. There are 14 residues in the CDR3. Trimming cost V 4 bases and J 0 bases, with 5 bases left between them. CDR3 loop: CASSPRSGANVLTF. The CDR3 coding sequence is TGTGCCAGCAGCCCCCGCTCTGGGGCCAACGTCCTGACTTTC.

This clone showed up just a few times. The V and J genes are TRBV2 and TRBJ1-1; unclear D gene. Germline V CDR1 and CDR2: SNHLY, FYNNEI. CDR3 length: 13 amino acids. Trimming took off 5 bases at V and 1 base at J, with 8 bases between the two ends. The DNA for the CDR3 is TGTGCCAGCAGTCAGACACCGAACACTGAAGCTTTCTTT. Translation: CASSQTPNTEAFF.

The rearrangement uses TRBV5-3 and TRBJ2-7; no definite D call. TRBV5-3 is an ORF, with its function uncertain. V dropped 2 bases and J dropped 3 bases, with 12 bases sitting between them. This CDR3 has 14 residues. CDR3 sequence: CARSFGPEVYEQYF. The CDR3 region has the DNA TGTGCCAGAAGCTTCGGTCCCGAGGTCTACGAGCAGTACTTC.

A note on this clone: This specimen includes other DNA sequences encoding the same CDR3. The genes are TRBV12-3 or TRBV12-4 and TRBJ1-1; 8 nucleotides match TRBD1. Trimming cost V 1 base and J 5 bases; bases outside gene matches: 0. This CDR3 spans 13 amino acids. CDR3 sequence: CASSLGQGTEAFF. As DNA, the CDR3 is TGTGCCAGCAGTTTAGGACAGGGGACTGAAGCTTTCTTT.

The V gene is TRBV4-2, the J gene TRBJ1-1, with unresolved D. The CDR3 is 14 residues long. Trimming shortened V by 0 bases and J by 0 bases, and 5 bases separated the two germline ends. Germline CDR1 is LGHNA and CDR2 is YNFKEQ. CDR3 nucleotide sequence: TGTGCCAGCAGCCAAGAGCCTATGAACACTGAAGCTTTCTTT. Translated, it gives CASSQEPMNTEAFF.

The chain combines TRBV6-2 or TRBV6-3 with TRBJ1-6; TRBD1 matches 8 bases. V lost 5 bases and J lost 9; bases outside the gene matches: 6. The germline V gene has CDR1 MNHEY and CDR2 SVGEGT. The CDR3 runs 14 residues. DNA of the CDR3: TGTGCCAGCAGTGAGGGGACAGGCGGTTCACCCCTCCACTTT. Protein sequence: CASSEGTGGSPLHF.

V usage is TRBV28 and J usage is TRBJ2-6; tentative D call: TRBD1 (5 bases). The CDR3 loop spans 16 amino acids. Looked up from germline, CDR1 is MDHEN and CDR2 is SYDVKM. The V end lost 3 bases, the J end lost 2 bases, and 11 bases lay between the germline ends. Here the CDR3 reads CASSLIGVTGANVLTF. CDR3 bases: TGTGCCAGCAGTTTGATAGGGGTCACTGGGGCCAACGTCCTGACTTTC. Supplemented by reference TRBV28 and TRBJ2-6, the full variable domain reads DVKVTQSSRYLVKRTGEKVFLECVQDMDHENMFWYRQDPGLGLRLIYFSYDVKMKEKGDIPEGYSVSREKKERFSLILESASTNQTSMYLCASSLIGVTGANVLTFGAGSRLTVL.

The chain combines TRBV28 with TRBJ1-2; 9 bases fit TRBD1. This CDR3 has 14 amino acids. V lost 11 bases, J lost 7 bases, and 14 bases stayed unmatched. The V gene's germline CDR1 is MDHEN and CDR2 SYDVKM. CDR3 nucleotide sequence: TGTGCCGGCGATACCGGGACAGGGCCTTCTGGCTACACCTTC. Protein: CAGDTGTGPSGYTF.

The rearrangement uses TRBV5-1 and TRBJ1-1; 11 nucleotides match TRBD1. Germline loops: CDR1 SGHRS, CDR2 YFSETQ. The trim removed 3 bases at V and 8 bases at J, leaving 3 bases unmatched. This CDR3 comprises 13 residues. The CDR3 loop reads CASSSRTGGEAFF. In DNA, the CDR3 is TGCGCCAGCAGCTCCCGGACAGGGGGCGAAGCTTTCTTT.

The rearrangement joins TRBV30 to TRBJ1-4, with TRBD1 matching over 8 bases. The trim removed 0 bases at V and 8 bases at J, leaving 8 bases unmatched. CDR3 length: 15 residues. Germline V gene sequence: CDR1 GTSNPN, CDR2 SVGIG (reference sequence). The CDR3 nucleotides are TGTGCCTGGAGTGTTTCCGGGACAGGTCGAGAAAAACTGTTTTTT. Encoded protein: CAWSVSGTGREKLFF.

There are many counts of this clone. V is TRBV4-1 and J is TRBJ2-3; D might be TRBD2 (5 bases). Germline CDR1 is MGHRA and CDR2 is YSYEKL. V was trimmed by 0 bases and J by 1 base, leaving 17 bases between them. The CDR3 is 18 amino acids. The CDR3 DNA reads TGCGCCAGCAGCCAAGATTCGGTGACTACCCTGGGCACAGATACGCAGTATTTT. Residues: CASSQDSVTTLGTDTQYF.

This chain links TRBV6-1 with TRBJ1-2; D is ambiguous. This CDR3 has 14 amino acids. Germline-derived CDR1 and CDR2 are MNHNS and SASEGT. The ends were cut back, 0 bases at V and 3 bases at J, with 8 bases in the middle. Here the CDR3 DNA reads TGTGCCAGCAGTGAAGCCCGGCAGGACTATGGCTACACCTTC. It specifies CASSEARQDYGYTF.

The chain is built from TRBV2 and TRBJ2-1; 10 nucleotides agree with TRBD1. CDR3 length: 16 residues. The V and J ends lost 3 bases and 8 bases, in that order; junction bases with no gene match: 10. Looked up from germline, CDR1 is SNHLY and CDR2 is FYNNEI. The CDR3, as DNA: TGTGCCAGCAGTGAGGGACAGGGGCTACCCTGGTATGAGCAGTTCTTC. Translating gives CASSEGQGLPWYEQFF. Filled out from reference TRBV2 and TRBJ2-1, the complete variable domain reads EPEVTQTPSHQVTQMGQEVILRCVPISNHLYFYWYRQILGQKVEFLVSFYNNEISEKSEIFDDQFSVERPDGSNFTLKIRSTKLEDSAMYFCASSEGQGLPWYEQFFGPGTRLTVL.

V gene TRBV6-4 combines with J gene TRBJ1-3; possible D gene TRBD1, 6 bases. The V end lost 8 bases, the J end lost 4 bases, and 12 bases lay between the germline ends. Germline V gene data show CDR1 as MRHNA and CDR2 as SNTAGT. CDR3 length equals 13 residues. The CDR3 DNA reads as TGTGCCAGCGCACAGGGAGCGGGAAACACCATATATTTT. Amino acids: CASAQGAGNTIYF.

This chain connects TRBV7-2 to TRBJ1-2; TRBD1 might be the D (5 bases). Germline CDR1 SGHTA, CDR2 FQGNSA. Trimming removed 0 bases at V and 4 bases at J, with 9 bases between. The CDR3 is 14 residues long. The CDR3, as DNA: TGTGCCAGCAGCTTAGCCGGTCAGGGCTATGGCTACACCTTC. Protein: CASSLAGQGYGYTF.

This clone appeared once. V usage is TRBV6-2 or TRBV6-3 and J usage is TRBJ2-3; D gene ambiguous. Germline V gene data show CDR1 as MNHEY and CDR2 as SVGEGT. V gave up 2 bases and J gave up 2 bases, with 8 bases separating them. The CDR3 runs 14 residues. In DNA, the CDR3 is TGTGCCAGCAGTTACAGGAGTTACACAGATACGCAGTATTTT. As protein: CASSYRSYTDTQYF.

The chain couples TRBV5-1 to TRBJ2-7; D perhaps matches TRBD1 (5 bases). Trimming took 7 bases from V and 4 from J, leaving 12 bases between them. CDR1 SGHRS and CDR2 YFSETQ come from the germline V gene. The CDR3 loop spans 12 amino acids. CDR3 DNA sequence: TGCGCCAGCGGCGACAGTTCGTACGAGCAGTACTTC. Translating gives CASGDSSYEQYF.

The chain joins TRBV7-9 to TRBJ2-1; 10 bases line up with TRBD2. The junction had 5 bases not matched to a gene; V was cut back by 5 bases and J by 7 bases. The CDR3 contains 14 residues. Germline V gene sequence: CDR1 SEHNR, CDR2 FQNEAQ (reference sequence). CDR3 protein: CASSKREGRNEQFF. CDR3 DNA: TGTGCCAGCAGCAAGCGGGAGGGTAGGAATGAGCAGTTCTTC.

The chain carries TRBV2 and TRBJ2-5, with 12 bases fitting TRBD2. This CDR3 spans 17 amino acids. Germline lookup yields CDR1 SNHLY and CDR2 FYNNEI. Trimming took 7 bases from V and 5 from J; bases not matched to a gene: 14. DNA of the CDR3: TGTGCCAGCATGCCCTCGACTAGCGGGAGAGGTAGGGAGACCCAGTACTTC. This encodes CASMPSTSGRGRETQYF.

The chain is built from TRBV5-5 and TRBJ2-3; the D gene is possibly TRBD2 (5 bases). Per germline, CDR1 SGHKS and CDR2 YYEKEE (reference sequence). The CDR3 loop spans 16 amino acids. V was shortened by 0 bases and J by 3 bases, with 14 bases between the two germline ends. Here the CDR3 reads CASSLGGRTLTDTQYF. The CDR3 DNA sequence: TGTGCCAGCAGCTTGGGAGGGAGAACCTTGACAGATACGCAGTATTTT.

The chain has TRBV5-1 and TRBJ2-5, with 9 bases that match TRBD1. Germline V gives CDR1 SGHRS, CDR2 YFSETQ. After removal of 0 bases from V and 1 base from J, the junction contained 4 bases not matched to a gene. There are 16 residues in the CDR3. CDR3 bases: TGCGCCAGCAGCTTGGGGACAGGGGCGTTCCAAGAGACCCAGTACTTC. It specifies CASSLGTGAFQETQYF.

This chain joins TRBV5-1 and TRBJ2-1; 14 bases map to TRBD2. V shed 4 bases, J shed 9 bases, and the junction held 15 bases outside the gene matches. The germline V gene has CDR1 SGHRS and CDR2 YFSETQ. The CDR3 sequence is 18 residues long. The DNA of the CDR3 is TGCGCCAGCAGCCCACTAACGACTAGCGGGAGGGCCCGGGCTGAGCAGTTCTTC. Protein sequence: CASSPLTTSGRARAEQFF.